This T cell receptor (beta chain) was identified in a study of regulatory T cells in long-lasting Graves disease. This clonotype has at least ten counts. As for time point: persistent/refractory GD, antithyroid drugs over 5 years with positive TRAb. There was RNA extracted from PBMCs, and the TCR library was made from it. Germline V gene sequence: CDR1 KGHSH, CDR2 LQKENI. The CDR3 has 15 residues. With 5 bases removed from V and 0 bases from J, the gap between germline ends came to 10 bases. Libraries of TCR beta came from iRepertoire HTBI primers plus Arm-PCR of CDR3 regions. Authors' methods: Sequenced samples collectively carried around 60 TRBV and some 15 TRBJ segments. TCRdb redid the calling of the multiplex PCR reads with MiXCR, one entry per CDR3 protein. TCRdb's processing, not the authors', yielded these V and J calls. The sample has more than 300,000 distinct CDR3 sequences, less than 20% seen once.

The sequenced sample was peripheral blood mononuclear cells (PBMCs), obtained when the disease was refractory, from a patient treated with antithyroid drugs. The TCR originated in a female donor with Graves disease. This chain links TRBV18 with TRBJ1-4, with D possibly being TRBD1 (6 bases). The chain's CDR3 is CASSSDSATNEKLFF. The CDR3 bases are TGTGCCAGCTCATCGGACAGTGCAACTAATGAAAAACTGTTTTTT.